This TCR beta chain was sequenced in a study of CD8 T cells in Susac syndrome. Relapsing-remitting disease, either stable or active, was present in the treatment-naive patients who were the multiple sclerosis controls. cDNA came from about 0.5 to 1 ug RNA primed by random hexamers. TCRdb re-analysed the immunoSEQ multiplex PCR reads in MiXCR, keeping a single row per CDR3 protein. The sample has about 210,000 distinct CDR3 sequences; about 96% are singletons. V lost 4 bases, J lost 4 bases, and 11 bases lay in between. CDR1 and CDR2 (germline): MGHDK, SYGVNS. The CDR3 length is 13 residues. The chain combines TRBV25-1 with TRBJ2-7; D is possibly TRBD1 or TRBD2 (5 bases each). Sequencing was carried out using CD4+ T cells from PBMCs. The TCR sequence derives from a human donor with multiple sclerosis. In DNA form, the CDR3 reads TGTGCCAGCAGTGCTGGGGGAAGTTACGAGCAGTACTTC. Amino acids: CASSAGGSYEQYF.